The 21 T cell receptor beta chains given below trace back to one sample, sequenced in a study of beta chain features in type 1 diabetes (dated by TCRdb to between 2017 and 2018). Study-level results and caveats: In all four CD4+ subsets, TCRB CDR3 length was moderately but significantly shorter in type 1 diabetes patients.

The library was produced with the immunoSEQ multiplex PCR assay. All of the isolated RNA was reverse transcribed with the High Capacity cDNA Reverse Transcription Kit, so expressed TCRB transcripts were sequenced. TCRdb took this table from immuneACCESS and kept in-frame rearrangements with V and J called. Such tables lack part of the clones; where checked against another copy, unresolved V genes explain under half of the gap, and the rest is unexplained. This sample holds a few hundred thousand clones; over 12% were observed only once. Roughly 0.015% of the sample belongs to the ten largest clones. No antigen has been identified for these receptors. Sequencing used naive CD4+ T cells from blood. The cell subset or site label corresponds to: true naive CD4+ T cells. The receptors were sampled from a man between 18 and 35 years old with type 1 diabetes.

This clone was observed a single time. This chain uses TRBV27 with TRBJ2-7, with TRBD2 matching 7 bases. This CDR3 contains 15 residues. Germline V gene sequence: CDR1 MNHEY, CDR2 SMNVEV (reference sequence). Trimming at V came to 6 bases and at J to 5 bases, leaving 13 bases not matched to a gene. The CDR3 nucleotides are TGTGCCAGCAGCCCCAGTGCGGGGGTTCACAACGAGCAGTACTTC. This encodes CASSPSAGVHNEQYF.

The J gene is TRBJ2-2, the V gene TRBV27; no clear D gene. The CDR3 covers 13 residues. The germline V and J ends were trimmed by 5 bases and 5 bases, with 9 bases remaining between them. The V gene's germline CDR1 is MNHEY and CDR2 SMNVEV (reference sequence). The CDR3 protein is CASSPFTTGELFF. CDR3 nucleotide sequence: TGTGCCAGCAGTCCCTTCACTACCGGGGAGCTGTTTTTT.

The chain links TRBV27 to TRBJ2-3; unclear D gene. This CDR3 contains 12 residues. Germline V CDR1 and CDR2: MNHEY, SMNVEV (reference sequence). V was pared by 5 bases and J by 0 bases, with 3 bases between. CDR3 sequence reads: CASSLSTDTQYF. The CDR3 DNA reads TGTGCCAGCAGTCTTAGCACAGATACGCAGTATTTT.

There are a few counts of this clone. The gene calls are TRBV19 and TRBJ1-6, with D possibly being TRBD1 (5 bases). V lost 6 bases, J lost 2 bases, and 8 bases lay in between. Per germline, CDR1 LNHDA and CDR2 SQIVND (reference sequence). CDR3 length equals 14 residues. The CDR3 nucleotides read TGTGCCAGTAGGATGACAGCCTATAATTCACCCCTCCACTTT. Its protein product is CASRMTAYNSPLHF.

The table lists this clone with a few counts. The chain combines TRBV30 with TRBJ2-3; TRBD1 might be the D (5 bases). Germline V lookup: CDR1 GTSNPN, CDR2 SVGIG (reference sequence). Trimming stripped 2 bases from V and 3 bases from J, with 12 bases between. This CDR3 spans 14 amino acids. CDR3 in amino acids: CAWSPAPGTDTQYF. The CDR3 DNA follows: TGTGCCTGGAGTCCGGCCCCAGGGACAGATACGCAGTATTTT.

This clone was seen more than once but under ten times. The chain carries TRBV20-1 and TRBJ1-1; no reliable D call. The ends were cut back, 0 bases at V and 8 bases at J, with 7 bases in the middle. The germline V gene has CDR1 DFQATT and CDR2 SNEGSKA (reference sequence). The CDR3 totals 11 residues. In DNA, the CDR3 is TGCAGTGCTAGAGATGTTAGAGAAGCTTTCTTT. Encoded protein: CSARDVREAFF.

This chain joins TRBV4-1 and TRBJ2-7; TRBD1 agrees at 9 bases. Germline V gene data show CDR1 as MGHRA and CDR2 as YSYEKL. V lost 2 bases, J lost 5 bases, and 7 bases stayed unmatched. The CDR3 runs to 15 residues. This CDR3 reads CASSQFRDRVDEQYF. The CDR3 bases are TGCGCCAGCAGCCAATTCCGGGACAGGGTGGACGAGCAGTACTTC.

This clone appeared a few times. This chain joins TRBV29-1 and TRBJ1-2, with D hard to call. The germline V and J ends were trimmed by 4 bases and 3 bases, with 15 bases remaining between them. The CDR3 runs 14 residues. Germline assignment: CDR1 SQVTM and CDR2 ANQGSEA. The CDR3 here is CSVAIFQEYYGYTF. DNA for the CDR3: TGCAGCGTTGCCATTTTCCAGGAATACTATGGCTACACCTTC.

There are a few counts of this clone. This chain joins TRBV4-2 and TRBJ1-1, with D unclear. This CDR3 is 13 amino acids long. Germline V gene sequence: CDR1 LGHNA, CDR2 YNFKEQ. V lost 1 base and J lost 5, with 8 bases in between. The CDR3 coding sequence is TGTGCCAGCAGCCAAGGAGGCCATACTGAAGCTTTCTTT. This encodes CASSQGGHTEAFF.

The chain combines TRBV5-1 with TRBJ2-7; D perhaps matches TRBD1 (6 bases). Germline V gives CDR1 SGHRS, CDR2 YFSETQ. This CDR3 has 15 amino acids. The V and J ends lost 4 bases and 3 bases respectively, with 17 bases between them. The CDR3 coding sequence is TGCGCCAGCAGCCCGAAGGGGTGGGACAACTACGAGCAGTACTTC. Translating it yields CASSPKGWDNYEQYF.

This chain connects TRBV28 to TRBJ2-3; 11 positions agree with TRBD1. The length of the CDR3 is 14 residues. CDR1 and CDR2 from the germline V gene are MDHEN and SYDVKM. V was clipped by 5 bases and J by 5 bases; unmatched bases: 3. The CDR3 nucleotides read TGTGCCAGCAGTCGGACAGGGGGCCAAGATACGCAGTATTTT. Translated: CASSRTGGQDTQYF.

In this sample, this clone turned up a few times. V is TRBV7-2 and J is TRBJ2-3; maybe TRBD1 (5 bases). V gave up 1 base and J gave up 0 bases, with 8 bases separating them. Germline V gene data show CDR1 as SGHTA and CDR2 as FQGNSA. There are 15 residues in the CDR3. The CDR3 here is CASSLVPGSTDTQYF. Here the CDR3 DNA reads TGTGCCAGCAGCTTAGTACCAGGGAGCACAGATACGCAGTATTTT.

The chain uses TRBV30 and TRBJ1-5; possible D gene TRBD1, 6 bases. Trimming left V 2 bases short and J 6 bases short, with 14 bases between. Germline V lookup: CDR1 GTSNPN, CDR2 SVGIG (reference sequence). CDR3 size: 14 residues. The CDR3 reads CAWSKFRGGQPQHF. DNA of the CDR3: TGTGCCTGGAGTAAGTTCAGGGGCGGTCAGCCCCAGCATTTT.

There are a few counts of this clone. CDR3 sequence reads: CASSTGGNQPQHF. CDR3 coding DNA: TGTGCCAGCAGTACGGGGGGAAATCAGCCCCAGCATTTT. V is TRBV28 and J is TRBJ1-5; a weak D match, TRBD1 (5 bases). Trimming pared 5 bases from V and 4 bases from J, leaving 9 bases between. The CDR3 is 13 residues long. The V gene's germline CDR1 is MDHEN and CDR2 SYDVKM.

The sample holds a few counts of this clone. The chain carries TRBV28 and TRBJ1-2; TRBD1 matches at 12 bases. Germline values: CDR1 MDHEN, CDR2 SYDVKM. This CDR3 region has 16 residues. V lost 5 bases to trimming and J lost 4 bases; unmatched junction nucleotides: 8. CDR3 loop: CASSPGDRGPGYGYTF. CDR3 coding DNA: TGTGCCAGCAGTCCGGGGGACAGGGGGCCGGGCTATGGCTACACCTTC.

This chain joins TRBV6-1 and TRBJ2-3; 7 bases line up with TRBD1. The J segment lost 2 bases and the V segment lost 4 bases, leaving 12 bases of the junction unmatched. This CDR3 has 17 amino acids. The germline V gene has CDR1 MNHNS and CDR2 SASEGT. The CDR3 nucleotides are TGTGCCAGCAGTGTTAGAGGGACAGAAGCCTCCACAGATACGCAGTATTTT. This gives the protein CASSVRGTEASTDTQYF.

This clone was counted only a few times. The chain joins TRBV5-1 to TRBJ2-3, with D unresolved. Deletions cut 2 bases from V and 2 bases from J, with 9 bases between. This CDR3 region has 14 residues. Germline-derived CDR1 and CDR2 are SGHRS and YFSETQ. CDR3 protein: CASSLSSTTDTQYF. The CDR3 nucleotides are TGCGCCAGCAGCTTAAGTAGTACCACAGATACGCAGTATTTT.

The chain is built from TRBV4-3 and TRBJ2-2, with TRBD2 identical over 10 bases. V shed 0 bases, J shed 4 bases, and the junction held 5 bases outside the gene matches. There are 17 residues in the CDR3. The germline V gene encodes CDR1 LGHNA and CDR2 YSLEER. In DNA form, the CDR3 reads TGCGCCAGCAGCCAAGAGTCGCTAGCGGGGGCCACCGGGGAGCTGTTTTTT. This codes for CASSQESLAGATGELFF.

The chain employs TRBV11-2 and TRBJ2-5, with 7 bases identical to TRBD2. The junction had 5 bases not matched to a gene; V was cut back by 2 bases and J by 2 bases. The CDR3 sequence is 15 residues long. CDR1 is SGHAT, CDR2 FQNNGV, per germline. The CDR3 region has the DNA TGTGCCAGCAGCTTAATGGCTAGCGGTCAAGAGACCCAGTACTTC. As protein: CASSLMASGQETQYF.

This clone has a handful of counts. V usage is TRBV2 and J usage is TRBJ2-7; D is perhaps TRBD1 (6 bases). Germline assignment: CDR1 SNHLY and CDR2 FYNNEI. This CDR3 has 15 amino acids. Deletions cut 7 bases from V and 0 bases from J, with 16 bases between. In nucleotides, the CDR3 is TGTGCCAGCATGGTACGGACAGACAGCTCCTACGAGCAGTACTTC. Translating gives CASMVRTDSSYEQYF.

The chain links TRBV18 to TRBJ1-2, with 7 bases aligning to TRBD1. Germline values: CDR1 KGHSH, CDR2 LQKENI. This CDR3 spans 13 amino acids. V lost 5 bases to trimming and J lost 4 bases; unmatched junction nucleotides: 4. This CDR3 reads CASSGTAAYGYTF. The CDR3 DNA reads TGTGCCAGCTCAGGGACAGCCGCCTATGGCTACACCTTC.